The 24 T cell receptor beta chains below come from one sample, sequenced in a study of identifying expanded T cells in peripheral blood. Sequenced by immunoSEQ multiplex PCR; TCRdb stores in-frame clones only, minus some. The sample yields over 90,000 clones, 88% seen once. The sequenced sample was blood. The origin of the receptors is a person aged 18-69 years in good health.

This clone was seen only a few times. CDR3 nucleotide sequence: TGTGCCAGCAGCTTCAGGGTAAATAATTCACCCCTCCACTTT. Amino acids: CASSFRVNNSPLHF. The chain recombines TRBV13 with TRBJ1-6; D is possibly TRBD1 (5 bases). The V gene lost 3 bases and the J gene lost 5 bases, with 8 bases spanning the gap. This CDR3 is built from 14 residues. From germline, CDR1 is PRHDT and CDR2 FYEKMQ (reference sequence).

CDR3 in DNA: TGTGCCTGGAGTCGGGACAGGGGATGGACTGAAGCTTTCTTT. It codes for CAWSRDRGWTEAFF. This chain joins TRBV30 and TRBJ1-1; TRBD1 aligns across 10 bases. The CDR3 covers 14 residues. From germline, CDR1 is GTSNPN and CDR2 SVGIG (reference sequence). V lost 2 bases and J lost 5; bases outside the gene matches: 5.

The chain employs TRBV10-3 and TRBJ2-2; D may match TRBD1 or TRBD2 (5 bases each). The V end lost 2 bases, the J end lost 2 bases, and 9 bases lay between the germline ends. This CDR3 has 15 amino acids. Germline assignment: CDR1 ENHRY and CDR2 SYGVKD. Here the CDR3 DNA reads TGTGCCATCAGTGAGGGGACGGTAAACACCGGGGAGCTGTTTTTT. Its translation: CAISEGTVNTGELFF.

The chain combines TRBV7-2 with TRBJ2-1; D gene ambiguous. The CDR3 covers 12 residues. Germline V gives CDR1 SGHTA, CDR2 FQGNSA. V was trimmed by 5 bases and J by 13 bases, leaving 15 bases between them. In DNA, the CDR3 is TGTGCCAGCAGCCTGAGTAGGTCAGAACAGTTCTTC. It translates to CASSLSRSEQFF.

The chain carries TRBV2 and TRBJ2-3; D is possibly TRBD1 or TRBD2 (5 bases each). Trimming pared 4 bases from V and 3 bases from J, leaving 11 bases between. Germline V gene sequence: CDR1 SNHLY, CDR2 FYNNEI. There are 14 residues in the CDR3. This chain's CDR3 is CASSVGTGTDTQYF. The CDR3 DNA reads TGTGCCAGCAGTGTAGGGACCGGGACAGATACGCAGTATTTT.

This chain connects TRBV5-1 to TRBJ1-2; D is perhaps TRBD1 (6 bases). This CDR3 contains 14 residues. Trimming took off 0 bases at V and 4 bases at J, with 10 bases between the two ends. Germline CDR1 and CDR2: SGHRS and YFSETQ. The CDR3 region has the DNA TGCGCCAGCAGCTTGGTACAGGGAACCTATGGCTACACCTTC. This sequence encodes CASSLVQGTYGYTF.

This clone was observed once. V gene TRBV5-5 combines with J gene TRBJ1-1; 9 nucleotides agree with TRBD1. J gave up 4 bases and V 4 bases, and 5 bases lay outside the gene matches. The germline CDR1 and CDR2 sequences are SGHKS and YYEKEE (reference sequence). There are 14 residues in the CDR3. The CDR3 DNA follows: TGTGCCAGCAGCGGACAGGGGACGGGCACTGAAGCTTTCTTT. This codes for CASSGQGTGTEAFF.

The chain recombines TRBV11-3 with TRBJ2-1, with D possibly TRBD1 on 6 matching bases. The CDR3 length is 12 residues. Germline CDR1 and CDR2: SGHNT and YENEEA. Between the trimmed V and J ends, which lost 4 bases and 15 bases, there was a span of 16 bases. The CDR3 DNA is TGTGCCAGCAGCTCAGGGGAACGAGGCGCGTTCTTC. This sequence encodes CASSSGERGAFF.

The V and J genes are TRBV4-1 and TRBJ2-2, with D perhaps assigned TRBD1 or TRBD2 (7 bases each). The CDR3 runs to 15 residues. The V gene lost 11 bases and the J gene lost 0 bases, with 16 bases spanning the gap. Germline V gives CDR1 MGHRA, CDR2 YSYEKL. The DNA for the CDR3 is TGCGCCTCACAAGCAGGGGGGGCGAACACCGGGGAGCTGTTTTTT. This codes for CASQAGGANTGELFF.

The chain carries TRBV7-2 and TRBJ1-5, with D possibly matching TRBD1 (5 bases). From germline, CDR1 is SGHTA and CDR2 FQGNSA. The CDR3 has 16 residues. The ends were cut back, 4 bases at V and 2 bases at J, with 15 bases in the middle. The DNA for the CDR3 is TGTGCCAGCAGCTCCTGGGTAGGGGCGGGCAATCAGCCCCAGCATTTT. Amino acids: CASSSWVGAGNQPQHF.

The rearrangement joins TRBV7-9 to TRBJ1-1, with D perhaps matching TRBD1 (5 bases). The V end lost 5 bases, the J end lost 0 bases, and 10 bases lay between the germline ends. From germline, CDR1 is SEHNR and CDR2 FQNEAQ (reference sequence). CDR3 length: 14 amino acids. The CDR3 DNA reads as TGTGCCAGCAGCACCGGGGGTATGAACACTGAAGCTTTCTTT. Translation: CASSTGGMNTEAFF.

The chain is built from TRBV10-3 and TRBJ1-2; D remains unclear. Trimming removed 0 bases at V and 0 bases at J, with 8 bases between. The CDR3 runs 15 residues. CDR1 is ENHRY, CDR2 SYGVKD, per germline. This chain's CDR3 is CAISESSGSNYGYTF. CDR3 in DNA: TGTGCCATCAGTGAGTCGTCAGGATCTAACTATGGCTACACCTTC.

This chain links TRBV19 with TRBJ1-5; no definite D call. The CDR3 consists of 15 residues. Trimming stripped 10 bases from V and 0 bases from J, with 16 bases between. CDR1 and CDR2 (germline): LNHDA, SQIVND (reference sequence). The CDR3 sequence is CATTSGLGSNQPQHF. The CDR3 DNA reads TGTGCCACCACGAGCGGGTTAGGTAGCAATCAGCCCCAGCATTTT.

CDR3: CAWSSSAGAYQPQHF. The CDR3 nucleotides are TGTGCCTGGAGCTCGAGCGCAGGGGCCTATCAGCCCCAGCATTTT. V and J are TRBV30 and TRBJ1-5; maybe TRBD1 (6 bases). CDR3 length: 15 residues. The germline gives CDR1 GTSNPN, CDR2 SVGIG (reference sequence). Trimming took 3 bases from V and 5 from J, leaving 17 bases between them. Together with reference TRBV30 and TRBJ1-5, the CDR3 gives the full variable domain: SQTIHQWPATLVQPVGSPLSLECTVEGTSNPNLYWYRQAAGRGLQLLFYSVGIGQISSEVPQNLSASRPQDRQFILSSKKLLLSDSGFYLCAWSSSAGAYQPQHFGDGTRLSIL.

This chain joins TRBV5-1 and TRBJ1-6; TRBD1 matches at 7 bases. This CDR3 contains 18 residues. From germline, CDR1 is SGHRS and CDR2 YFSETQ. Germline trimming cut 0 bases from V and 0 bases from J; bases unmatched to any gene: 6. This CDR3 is CASSLARTGGSYNSPLHF. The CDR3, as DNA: TGCGCCAGCAGCTTGGCCCGGACAGGAGGCTCCTATAATTCACCCCTCCACTTT.

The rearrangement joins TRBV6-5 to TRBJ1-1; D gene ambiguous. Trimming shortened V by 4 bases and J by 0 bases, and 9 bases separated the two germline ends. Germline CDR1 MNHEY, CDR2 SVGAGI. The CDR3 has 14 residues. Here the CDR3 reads CASSSSGVNTEAFF. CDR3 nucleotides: TGTGCCAGCAGTTCTAGTGGGGTGAACACTGAAGCTTTCTTT.

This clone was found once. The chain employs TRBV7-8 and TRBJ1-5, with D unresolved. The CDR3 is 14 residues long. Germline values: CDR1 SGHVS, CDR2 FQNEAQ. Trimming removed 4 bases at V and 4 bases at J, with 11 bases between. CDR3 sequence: CASSYGDMNQPQHF. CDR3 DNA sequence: TGTGCCAGCAGCTACGGGGATATGAATCAGCCCCAGCATTTT.

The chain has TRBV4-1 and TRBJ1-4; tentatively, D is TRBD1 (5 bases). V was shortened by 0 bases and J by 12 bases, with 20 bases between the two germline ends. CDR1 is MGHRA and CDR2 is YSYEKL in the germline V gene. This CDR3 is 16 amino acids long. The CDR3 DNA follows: TGCGCCAGCAGCCAAGATCCCAACAGGTTAAAAGGGGAACTGTTTTTT. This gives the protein CASSQDPNRLKGELFF.

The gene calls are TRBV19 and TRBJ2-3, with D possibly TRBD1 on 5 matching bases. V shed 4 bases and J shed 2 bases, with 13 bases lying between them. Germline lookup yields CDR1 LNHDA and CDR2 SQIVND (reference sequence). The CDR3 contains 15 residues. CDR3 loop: CASSTPRQITDTQYF. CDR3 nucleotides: TGTGCCAGTAGTACCCCCAGACAGATCACAGATACGCAGTATTTT.

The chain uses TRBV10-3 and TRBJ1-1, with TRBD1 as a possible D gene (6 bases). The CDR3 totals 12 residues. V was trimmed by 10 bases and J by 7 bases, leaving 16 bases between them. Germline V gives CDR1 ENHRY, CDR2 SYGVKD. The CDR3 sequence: CASTRGQGEAFF. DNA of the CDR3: TGTGCCAGCACCCGGGGGCAGGGTGAAGCTTTCTTT.

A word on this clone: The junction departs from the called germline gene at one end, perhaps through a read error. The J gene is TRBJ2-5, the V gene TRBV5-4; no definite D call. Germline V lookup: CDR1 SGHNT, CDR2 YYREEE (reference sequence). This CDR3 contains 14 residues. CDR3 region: CASSLDLAPSVLDF. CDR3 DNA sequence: TGTGCCAGCAGCTTGGACTTGGCACCTAGTGTCCTAGACTTC.

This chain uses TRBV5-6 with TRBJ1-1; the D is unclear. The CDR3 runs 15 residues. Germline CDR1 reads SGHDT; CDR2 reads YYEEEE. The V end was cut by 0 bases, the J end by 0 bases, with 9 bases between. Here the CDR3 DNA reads TGTGCCAGCAGCTTGGGTGTCCGCCTGAACACTGAAGCTTTCTTT. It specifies CASSLGVRLNTEAFF.

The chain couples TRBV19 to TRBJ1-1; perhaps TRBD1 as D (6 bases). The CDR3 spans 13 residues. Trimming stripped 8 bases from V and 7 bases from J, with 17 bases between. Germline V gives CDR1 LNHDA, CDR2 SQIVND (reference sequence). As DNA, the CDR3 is TGTGCCAGTGGATCACAGGGACGAGGTGAAGCTTTCTTT. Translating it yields CASGSQGRGEAFF.

The DNA of the CDR3 is TGTGCCAGCAGCCCTCGTAAGTTCGGCAGCCAAGAGACCCAGTACTTC. Its protein is CASSPRKFGSQETQYF. The chain joins TRBV7-2 to TRBJ2-5; D unclear. The CDR3 contains 16 residues. Germline CDR1 reads SGHTA; CDR2 reads FQGNSA. Deletions cut 5 bases from V and 1 base from J, with 17 bases between.